The 10 T cell receptor beta chains presented below share a single source sample, sequenced in a study of cytomegalovirus exposure and HLA in healthy donors. Amplification used 60 Vbeta primers and 13 Jbeta primers. Libraries were prepared by immunoSEQ multiplex PCR; TCRdb keeps only in-frame clonotypes and omits some of them. The sample contains around 170,000 clones, around 80% of which appear only once. Material: PBMCs. The receptors shown here come from a woman between 18 and 29 years old in good health and CMV-seronegative.

The chain is built from TRBV5-1 and TRBJ2-7, with D possibly being TRBD1 (5 bases). The V and J ends lost 0 bases and 7 bases respectively, with 11 bases between them. In germline, CDR1 is SGHRS, CDR2 YFSETQ. CDR3 length: 13 amino acids. The CDR3 bases are TGCGCCAGCAGCTTGGGTCAGGGCGAAGAGCAGTACTTC. Its translation is CASSLGQGEEQYF. The full variable domain, its missing parts supplied by reference TRBV5-1 and TRBJ2-7, is KAGVTQTPRYLIKTRGQQVTLSCSPISGHRSVSWYQQTPGQGLQFLFEYFSETQRNKGNFPGRFSGRQFSNSRSEMNVSTLELGDSALYLCASSLGQGEEQYFGPGTRLTVT.

To note about this clone: One junction end does not reproduce the germline sequence, and a read error may be involved. The chain couples TRBV5-1 to TRBJ2-6; maybe TRBD1 (6 bases). The CDR3 runs 16 residues. In germline, CDR1 is SGHRS, CDR2 YFSETQ. The CDR3 region is CASSLGHRSGANGLTF. In nucleotides, the CDR3 is TGCGCCAGCAGCTTGGGTCACAGATCAGGGGCCAACGGCCTGACTTTC.

The genes are TRBV28 and TRBJ1-1, with 7 bases that match TRBD1. The junction had 7 bases not matched to a gene; V was cut back by 3 bases and J by 3 bases. The V gene's germline CDR1 is MDHEN and CDR2 SYDVKM. The CDR3 runs to 15 residues. In nucleotides, the CDR3 is TGTGCCAGCAGTTTTTCCGGGACAGCTTACACTGAAGCTTTCTTT. Translation gives CASSFSGTAYTEAFF.

The J gene is TRBJ1-2, the V gene TRBV19, with 7 positions matching TRBD1. V lost 4 bases and J lost 0; bases outside the gene matches: 5. CDR1 is LNHDA, CDR2 SQIVND, per germline (reference sequence). The CDR3 sequence is 15 residues long. The CDR3 is CASSRQGSSNYGYTF. The CDR3 coding sequence is TGTGCCAGTAGTAGACAGGGATCCTCTAACTATGGCTACACCTTC.

The chain joins TRBV5-4 to TRBJ2-5; no clear D gene. The CDR3 length is 14 residues. V lost 2 bases to trimming and J lost 4 bases, with 12 bases between them. Per germline, CDR1 SGHNT and CDR2 YYREEE (reference sequence). CDR3 residues: CASSLFRQPETQYF. DNA for the CDR3: TGTGCCAGCAGCTTATTTCGACAACCAGAGACCCAGTACTTC.

The genes are TRBV18 and TRBJ2-5, with TRBD1 matching over 7 bases. V trimming: 3 bases; J trimming: 3 bases; junction bases outside the gene matches: 7. CDR1 and CDR2 (germline): KGHSH, LQKENI. This CDR3 contains 15 residues. The CDR3 DNA follows: TGTGCCAGCTCACCTATGACAGGGTATGAAGAGACCCAGTACTTC. Its translation: CASSPMTGYEETQYF.

CDR3 DNA: TGTGCCAGCAGTCCTAGCGGGGGGGAGTTTACAGATACGCAGTATTTT. It translates to CASSPSGGEFTDTQYF. J is TRBJ2-3 and V is TRBV27, with TRBD2 matching 12 bases. This CDR3 has 16 residues. Germline V gene lookup returns CDR1 MNHEY and CDR2 SMNVEV (reference sequence). V lost 5 bases and J lost 3; bases outside the gene matches: 6.

V usage is TRBV2 and J usage is TRBJ2-4; possibly TRBD2 for D (7 bases). The CDR3 contains 16 residues. The germline V and J ends were trimmed by 0 bases and 9 bases, with 18 bases remaining between them. The germline gives CDR1 SNHLY, CDR2 FYNNEI. The CDR3 loop reads CASSEALSVGGGIQYF. As DNA, the CDR3 is TGTGCCAGCAGTGAAGCGCTTTCGGTGGGAGGGGGCATTCAGTACTTC.

J is TRBJ2-1 and V is TRBV19; TRBD2 might be the D (5 bases). Per germline, CDR1 LNHDA and CDR2 SQIVND (reference sequence). The CDR3 has 15 amino acids. V lost 5 bases, J lost 2 bases, and 13 bases lay in between. The CDR3, as DNA: TGTGCCAGTAGTCAAACTAGGTCGGCCTACAATGAGCAGTTCTTC. Its translation: CASSQTRSAYNEQFF.

This clone was picked up a small number of times. The chain couples TRBV14 to TRBJ2-1, with 7 bases identical to TRBD2. Trimming removed 1 base from V and 0 bases from J; junction bases left unmatched: 6. Germline CDR1 SGHDN, CDR2 FVKESK. The CDR3 sequence is 17 residues long. The CDR3 protein is CASSQALGLSSYNEQFF. In nucleotides, the CDR3 is TGTGCCAGCAGCCAAGCATTGGGACTAAGCTCCTACAATGAGCAGTTCTTC.